These T cell receptor beta chains were read from a single sample in a study of OX40 agonist ivuxolimab in advanced cancers. Assay: immunoSEQ multiplex PCR; the TCRdb copy retains only in-frame clones and omits some. The top ten hold about 0.31% of the sample, which has approximately 100,000 clones, approximately 90% seen once. Sequenced here: CD4+ or CD8+ T cells sorted from blood, sampled in a trial of the OX40 agonist ivuxolimab. Every receptor here comes from an adult with an advanced solid tumor such as melanoma, head and neck, liver or kidney cancer. The CDR3 runs from the conserved cysteine through the conserved F or W. For some rows the clone size is stated as once, few or many, or as a class when expanded; others skip it.

abundance | j_gene | v_gene | CDR3aa
NA | TRBJ1-4 | TRBV7-9 | CASSWGTGPQNEKLFF
once | TRBJ1-5 | TRBV19 | CASTQGLRLGQPQHF
NA | TRBJ1-1 | TRBV5-6 | CASSWAGVNTEAFF
NA | TRBJ2-5 | TRBV4-2 | CASSQDPGLAWETQYF
NA | TRBJ2-7 | TRBV27 | CARISGSGGEQYF
NA | TRBJ2-3 | TRBV4-2 | CASSQGLAGGTDTQYF
few | TRBJ1-2 | TRBV6-5 | CASKGSVYGYTF
NA | TRBJ2-3 | TRBV20-1 | CEGASTDTQYF
NA | TRBJ1-6 | TRBV27 | CASSQGPRGSPLHF
NA | TRBJ2-7 | TRBV27 | CASSFSGSSYEQYF
NA | TRBJ1-3 | TRBV11-2 | CASSLDAPGGSSGNTIYF
NA | TRBJ2-1 | TRBV6-5 | CASSYGGRNNEQFF
NA | TRBJ2-1 | TRBV5-5 | CASSSTGTSGGEQFF
NA | TRBJ1-1 | TRBV4-3 | CASSPKKNSRLNTEAFF
NA | TRBJ2-7 | TRBV7-2 | CASSQLPTSGSAYEQYF
NA | TRBJ2-5 | TRBV18 | CASGQSSGKGAETQYF
NA | TRBJ1-1 | TRBV7-2 | CASSSRQGATEAFF
NA | TRBJ1-1 | TRBV9 | CASSPRMNTEAFF
NA | TRBJ1-2 | TRBV6-5 | CASSYGGPGGYTF
once | TRBJ1-2 | TRBV6-6 | CASSFRQGSHGYTF
NA | TRBJ2-5 | TRBV10-1 | CASRGGLALETQYF
NA | TRBJ2-7 | TRBV6-5 | CASSSRLQVDYEQYF
NA | TRBJ1-6 | TRBV4-2 | CASTEDGGDSPLHF
NA | TRBJ1-2 | TRBV11-2 | CASSSVNYGYTF